Each of the 16 T cell receptor beta chains below was sequenced from the same sample in a study of blood T cell repertoires in COVID-19. Only in-frame clones appear in the TCRdb table, and some are missing; sequencing was by immunoSEQ multiplex PCR. The data show roughly 230,000 clones, with under 90% seen just once and 3% to 4% held by the top ten. The source material was peripheral blood. All receptors derive from a woman older than 75 with acute or convalescent COVID-19.

V is TRBV6-5 and J is TRBJ1-2; possible D gene TRBD1, 6 bases. This CDR3 has 16 amino acids. Deletions cut 4 bases from V and 4 bases from J, with 19 bases between. Germline CDR1 is MNHEY and CDR2 is SVGAGI. The CDR3 protein is CASSLNTGTSAYGYTF. CDR3 coding DNA: TGTGCCAGCAGTTTAAACACCGGGACATCGGCCTATGGCTACACCTTC.

The V call is TRBV5-1, the J call TRBJ2-3; the match to TRBD1 covers 8 bases. Unmatched junction bases numbered 3, after V lost 4 bases and J lost 2 bases. The CDR3 runs to 14 residues. The germline V gene has CDR1 SGHRS and CDR2 YFSETQ. CDR3 in amino acids: CASSRQGYTDTQYF. The CDR3 region has the DNA TGCGCCAGCAGCCGACAGGGGTACACAGATACGCAGTATTTT.

This clone has a handful of counts. The J gene is TRBJ1-1, the V gene TRBV2, with no clear D. The CDR3 runs to 13 residues. Trimming cost V 4 bases and J 11 bases, with 17 bases left between them. Germline V gene sequence: CDR1 SNHLY, CDR2 FYNNEI. CDR3: CASSGVDGRVAFF. DNA for the CDR3: TGTGCCAGCAGTGGGGTAGATGGTCGGGTGGCTTTCTTT.

V and J are TRBV28 and TRBJ2-5, with D perhaps TRBD1 (5 bases). This CDR3 region has 16 residues. Germline V gene data show CDR1 as MDHEN and CDR2 as SYDVKM. Trimming removed 7 bases at V and 4 bases at J, with 22 bases between. The CDR3 sequence is CASTKLVGAGVETQYF. DNA for the CDR3: TGTGCCAGCACCAAATTAGTAGGGGCCGGCGTAGAGACCCAGTACTTC.

The count of this clone is one. The CDR3 DNA is TGTGCCAGCAGTAGACAGGGGAATCAGCCCCAGCATTTT. This sequence encodes CASSRQGNQPQHF. The chain combines TRBV6-6 with TRBJ1-5, with TRBD1 matching over 8 bases. J was trimmed by 4 bases and V by 5 bases; bases with no gene match: 1. The CDR3 is 13 amino acids. Germline V CDR1 and CDR2: MNHNY, SVGAGI (reference sequence).

The chain is built from TRBV4-1 and TRBJ2-7, with 7 nucleotides matching TRBD2. V dropped 1 base and J dropped 2; count of bases not matched to a gene: 5. In germline, CDR1 is MGHRA, CDR2 YSYEKL. The CDR3 totals 15 residues. The CDR3 nucleotides read TGCGCCAGCAGCCAAGGGGGGGGAGCAGCCTACGAGCAGTACTTC. Its translation: CASSQGGGAAYEQYF.

The V and J genes are TRBV6-6 and TRBJ2-2, with a possible D match to TRBD1 (6 bases). CDR3 size: 13 residues. The germline V gene encodes CDR1 MNHNY and CDR2 SVGAGI (reference sequence). Trimming left V 6 bases short and J 6 bases short, with 11 bases between. Here the CDR3 reads CASREQGPGELFF. In DNA form, the CDR3 reads TGTGCCAGCAGGGAACAGGGCCCCGGGGAGCTGTTTTTT.

The chain links TRBV12-5 to TRBJ1-1; no definite D call. The CDR3 is 13 amino acids. The V and J ends lost 1 base and 2 bases respectively, with 5 bases between them. Germline V gene lookup returns CDR1 LGHNT and CDR2 FRNRAP. For the CDR3, the DNA is TGTGCTAGTGGTTTGGCACAAAACACTGAAGCTTTCTTT. Translating gives CASGLAQNTEAFF.

V is TRBV9 and J is TRBJ2-3; a possible D gene is TRBD1 (6 bases). The CDR3 covers 16 residues. Germline lookup yields CDR1 SGDLS and CDR2 YYNGEE. The germline V and J ends were trimmed by 2 bases and 0 bases, with 13 bases remaining between them. The CDR3 DNA reads as TGTGCCAGCAGCGTTGGACAGACCTCTAGCACAGATACGCAGTATTTT. As protein: CASSVGQTSSTDTQYF.

This chain uses TRBV9 with TRBJ2-1; 12 bases line up with TRBD1. Looked up from germline, CDR1 is SGDLS and CDR2 is YYNGEE. The CDR3 covers 15 residues. V was clipped by 0 bases and J by 9 bases; unmatched bases: 4. The CDR3 region has the DNA TGTGCCAGCAGCGTAGAGGGACAGGGGGCGGGTGAGCAGTTCTTC. It codes for CASSVEGQGAGEQFF.

The J gene is TRBJ2-3, the V gene TRBV6-6, with a tentative D call TRBD1 (5 bases). The CDR3 runs 16 residues. Germline loops: CDR1 MNHNY, CDR2 SVGAGI (reference sequence). The V gene lost 0 bases and the J gene lost 0 bases, with 10 bases spanning the gap. The DNA for the CDR3 is TGTGCCAGCAGTTACTCGCAGGGATGGAGCACAGATACGCAGTATTTT. This encodes CASSYSQGWSTDTQYF.

This chain joins TRBV7-2 and TRBJ2-1, with a possible D match to TRBD1 (5 bases). This CDR3 contains 15 residues. Trimming pared 3 bases from V and 5 bases from J, leaving 14 bases between. Germline V lookup: CDR1 SGHTA, CDR2 FQGNSA. CDR3 protein: CASSFDRGRNNEQFF. The CDR3 DNA follows: TGTGCCAGCAGCTTTGATAGGGGCCGAAACAATGAGCAGTTCTTC.

The V call is TRBV18, the J call TRBJ2-1; maybe TRBD2 (6 bases). CDR1 and CDR2 from the germline V gene are KGHSH and LQKENI. The length of the CDR3 is 17 residues. The V end lost 3 bases, the J end lost 0 bases, and 15 bases lay between the germline ends. In nucleotides, the CDR3 is TGTGCCAGCTCACCCGTGCTAGCGATGAGCTCCTACAATGAGCAGTTCTTC. Translating it yields CASSPVLAMSSYNEQFF.

The genes are TRBV2 and TRBJ2-2; 10 bases line up with TRBD2. With V trimmed by 10 bases and J by 1 base, 9 bases remained unmatched. The CDR3 extends over 16 amino acids. Germline-derived CDR1 and CDR2 are SNHLY and FYNNEI. In DNA form, the CDR3 reads TGTGCCATCCATTCTAGCGGGGGAGGGAACACCGGGGAGCTGTTTTTT. It encodes CAIHSSGGGNTGELFF.

As DNA, the CDR3 is TGTGCCAGTAGTATCCAGTATGGAGGCTATAATTCACCCCTCCACTTT. As protein: CASSIQYGGYNSPLHF. The chain is built from TRBV19 and TRBJ1-6; no clear D. Trimming cost V 3 bases and J 3 bases, with 12 bases left between them. Germline CDR1 reads LNHDA; CDR2 reads SQIVND (reference sequence). The CDR3 is 16 amino acids.

The chain uses TRBV19 and TRBJ1-5; D gene ambiguous. V shed 7 bases and J shed 1 base, with 14 bases lying between them. From germline, CDR1 is LNHDA and CDR2 SQIVND (reference sequence). This CDR3 comprises 15 residues. CDR3 DNA sequence: TGTGCCAGTACTCCGACCGGAGGAAGCAATCAGCCCCAGCATTTT. It translates to CASTPTGGSNQPQHF.